The following is a T cell receptor beta chain sequence with its context. Its antigen is unknown. The sample is drawn from a study of T cell repertoires in cytomegalovirus infection. Overall study: In the study, CMV epitopes included recently identified HLA-C-restricted and well-studied HLA-B-restricted ones.

TCRdb called the reads again in MiXCR, with one record for every CDR3 protein. The repertoire consists of about 830,000 distinct CDR3 sequences, with about 31% occurring once and the leading ten covering roughly an eighth. This specimen consisted of cultured CD8+ T cells from PBMCs, obtained from culture after CMV antigen stimulation. The origin of this receptor is a human donor in good health (CMV status not recorded). Some clones in this sample may be carry-over from other donors' samples.

Here the CDR3 DNA reads TGTGCCAGCACCACAGGGGGAGCGGGCACTGAAGCTTTCTTT. Its protein product is CASTTGGAGTEAFF. The chain uses TRBV27 and TRBJ1-1; 8 nucleotides match TRBD1. The CDR3 extends over 14 amino acids. Germline lookup yields CDR1 MNHEY and CDR2 SMNVEV (reference sequence). V was clipped by 7 bases and J by 4 bases; unmatched bases: 8.